This T cell receptor (beta chain) was sequenced during a study of identical twins. TCRdb used MiXCR to reprocess the 5' RACE reads, holding one entry per CDR3 protein. The data contain about 100,000 distinct CDR3 sequences, roughly 6% of them seen just once; the ten biggest clones take up about an eighth. CDR3 length equals 13 residues. V lost 3 bases to trimming and J lost 7 bases, with 10 bases between them. This clonotype was counted at least ten times. The receptor's source is a woman aged 45-59 years in good health. Sequencing was carried out using memory T cells sorted from blood. The chain is built from TRBV12-3 or TRBV12-4 and TRBJ2-1, with D possibly TRBD2 on 5 matching bases. This CDR3 is CASSLPSGNEQFF. CDR3 bases: TGTGCCAGCAGTTTGCCTTCGGGGAATGAGCAGTTCTTC.